This entry lists 5 T cell receptor beta chains sequenced from one sample in a study of beta chain features in type 1 diabetes. Investigators reverse transcribed all isolated RNA, so they sequenced expressed TCRB transcripts. TCRdb keeps only in-frame clones here, not all; method: immunoSEQ multiplex PCR. The data contain 250,000 to 300,000 clones, roughly 8% of them singletons. Material: central memory CD4+ T cells from blood. These TCRs come from a woman between 18 and 30 years old in good health.

This clone was seen repeatedly, ten times or more. This sequence joins TRBV6-5 and TRBJ2-5; TRBD2 aligns across 10 bases. The V and J ends lost 6 bases and 7 bases, in that order; junction bases with no gene match: 8. This CDR3 is built from 14 residues. Germline V gives CDR1 MNHEY, CDR2 SVGAGI. In DNA, the CDR3 is TGTGCCAGCAGGAGAGCGGGGGGGCGAGGGACCCAGTACTTC. Residues: CASRRAGGRGTQYF.

The chain is built from TRBV7-2 and TRBJ2-3, with D perhaps TRBD2 (6 bases). The V gene's germline CDR1 is SGHTA and CDR2 FQGNSA. The V and J ends lost 8 bases and 1 base respectively, with 13 bases between them. The CDR3 consists of 14 residues. The CDR3 is CASGGRWGTDTQYF. Here the CDR3 DNA reads TGTGCCAGCGGAGGGAGATGGGGCACAGATACGCAGTATTTT.

This clone was found a few times. The CDR3 carries no conserved terminal phenylalanine or tryptophan, so it likely arises from a read error. The limits of the CDR3 on the DNA are not certain, so only TCRdb's listed CDR3 is given. V gene TRBV5-6 combines with J gene TRBJ2-7; TRBD1 is taken as the D call from the table, unchecked against the DNA. Per the germline V gene, CDR1 is SGHDT and CDR2 is YYEEEE. The CDR3 adds up to 13 amino acids, both ends counted. Here the CDR3 reads CASSFGQALIKWT.

The rearrangement joins TRBV28 to TRBJ1-2; 10 bases match TRBD1. Per the germline V gene, CDR1 is MDHEN and CDR2 is SYDVKM. The junction had 13 bases not matched to a gene; V was cut back by 5 bases and J by 4 bases. This CDR3 has 17 amino acids. The CDR3 is CASSDPALGQGSYGYTF. The CDR3 nucleotides read TGTGCCAGCAGTGACCCTGCCTTGGGACAGGGGAGCTATGGCTACACCTTC.

This clone appeared a few times. The V and J genes are TRBV6-6 and TRBJ1-1; D is perhaps TRBD1 (6 bases). The CDR3 is 13 amino acids. Trimming stripped 4 bases from V and 4 bases from J, with 10 bases between. Germline-derived CDR1 and CDR2 are MNHNY and SVGAGI (reference sequence). The CDR3 DNA follows: TGTGCCAGCAGTTCGGAGGGGGTCACTGAAGCTTTCTTT. As protein: CASSSEGVTEAFF.